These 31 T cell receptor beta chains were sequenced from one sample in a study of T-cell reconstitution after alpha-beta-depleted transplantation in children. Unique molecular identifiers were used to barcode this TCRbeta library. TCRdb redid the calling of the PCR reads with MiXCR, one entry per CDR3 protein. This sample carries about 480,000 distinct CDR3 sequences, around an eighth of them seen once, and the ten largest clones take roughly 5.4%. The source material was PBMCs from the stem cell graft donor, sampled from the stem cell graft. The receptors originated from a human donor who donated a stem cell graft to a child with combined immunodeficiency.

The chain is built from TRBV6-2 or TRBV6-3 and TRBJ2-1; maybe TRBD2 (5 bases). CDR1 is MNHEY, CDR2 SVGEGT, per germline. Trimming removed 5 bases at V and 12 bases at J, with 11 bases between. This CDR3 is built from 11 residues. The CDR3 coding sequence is TGTGCCAGCAGTCCTACTAGGGTGCAGTTCTTC. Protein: CASSPTRVQFF.

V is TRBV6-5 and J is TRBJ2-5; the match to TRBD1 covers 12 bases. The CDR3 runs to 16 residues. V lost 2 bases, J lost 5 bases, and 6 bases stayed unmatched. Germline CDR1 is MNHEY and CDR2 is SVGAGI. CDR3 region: CASSYPMGQGAETQYF. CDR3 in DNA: TGTGCCAGCAGTTACCCCATGGGACAGGGGGCTGAGACCCAGTACTTC.

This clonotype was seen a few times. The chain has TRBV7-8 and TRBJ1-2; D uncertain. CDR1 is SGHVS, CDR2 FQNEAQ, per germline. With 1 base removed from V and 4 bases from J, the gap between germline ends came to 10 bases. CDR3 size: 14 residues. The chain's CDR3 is CASSLDGDGYGYTF. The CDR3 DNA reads TGTGCCAGCAGCTTAGACGGGGATGGCTATGGCTACACCTTC.

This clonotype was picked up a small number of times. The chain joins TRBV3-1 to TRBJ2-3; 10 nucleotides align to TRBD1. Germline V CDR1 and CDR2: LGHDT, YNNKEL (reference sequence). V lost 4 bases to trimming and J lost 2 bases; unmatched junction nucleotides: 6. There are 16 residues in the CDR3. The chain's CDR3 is CASSRTGQGSTDTQYF. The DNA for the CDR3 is TGTGCCAGCAGCCGGACGGGACAGGGGTCCACAGATACGCAGTATTTT.

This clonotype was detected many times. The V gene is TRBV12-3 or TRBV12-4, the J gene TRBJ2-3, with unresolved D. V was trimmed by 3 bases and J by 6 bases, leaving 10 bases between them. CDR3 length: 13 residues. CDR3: CASSLVIRDTQYF. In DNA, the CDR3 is TGTGCCAGCAGTTTGGTAATACGGGATACGCAGTATTTT.

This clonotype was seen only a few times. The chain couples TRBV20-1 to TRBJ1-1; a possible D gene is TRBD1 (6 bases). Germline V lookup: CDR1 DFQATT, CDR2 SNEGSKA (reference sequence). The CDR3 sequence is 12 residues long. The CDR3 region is CIKKGGNTEAFF. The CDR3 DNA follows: TGCATAAAAAAGGGGGGTAACACTGAAGCTTTCTTT.

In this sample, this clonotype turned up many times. CDR3 DNA: TGTGCCAGCAGCCTCAATTGGGGCGGACAAGAGACCCAGTACTTC. Its translation: CASSLNWGGQETQYF. J is TRBJ2-5 and V is TRBV11-3; D possibly corresponds to TRBD1 (5 bases). Between the trimmed V and J ends, which lost 5 bases and 2 bases, there was a span of 15 bases. Per germline, CDR1 SGHNT and CDR2 YENEEA. This CDR3 has 15 residues.

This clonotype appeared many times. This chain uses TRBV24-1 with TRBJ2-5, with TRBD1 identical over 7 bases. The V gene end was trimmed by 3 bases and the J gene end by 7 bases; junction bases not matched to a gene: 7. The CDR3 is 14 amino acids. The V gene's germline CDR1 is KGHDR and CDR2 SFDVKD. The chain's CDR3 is CATSDPGTEGTQYF. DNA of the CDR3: TGTGCCACCAGTGATCCCGGGACAGAGGGGACCCAGTACTTC.

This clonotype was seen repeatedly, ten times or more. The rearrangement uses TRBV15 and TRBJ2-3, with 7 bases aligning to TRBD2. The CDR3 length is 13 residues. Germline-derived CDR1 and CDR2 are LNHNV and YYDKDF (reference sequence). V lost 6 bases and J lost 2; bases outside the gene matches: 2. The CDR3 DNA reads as TGTGCCACCAGTGGACTAGTCACAGATACGCAGTATTTT. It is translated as CATSGLVTDTQYF.

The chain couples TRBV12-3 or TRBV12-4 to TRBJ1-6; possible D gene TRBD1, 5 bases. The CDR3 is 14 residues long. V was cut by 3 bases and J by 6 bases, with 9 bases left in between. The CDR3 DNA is TGTGCCAGCAGTTTCATGGGGCCTAATTCACCCCTCCACTTT. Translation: CASSFMGPNSPLHF.

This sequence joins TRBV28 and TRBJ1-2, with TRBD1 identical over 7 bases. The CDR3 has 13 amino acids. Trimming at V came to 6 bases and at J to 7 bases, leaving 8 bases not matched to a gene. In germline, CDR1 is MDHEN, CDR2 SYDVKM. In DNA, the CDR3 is TGTGCCAGCAGCCCTCCCGGGACAGTTGGCTACACCTTC. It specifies CASSPPGTVGYTF.

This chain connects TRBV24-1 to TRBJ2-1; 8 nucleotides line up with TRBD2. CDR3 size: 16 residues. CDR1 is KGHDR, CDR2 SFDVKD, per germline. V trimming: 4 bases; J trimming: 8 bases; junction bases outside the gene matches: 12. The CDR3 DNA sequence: TGTGCCACCAGTGACCCCGGGACTAGAAGCGTGGATGAGCAGTTCTTC. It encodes CATSDPGTRSVDEQFF.

The chain's CDR3 is CSVATNSYEQYF. CDR3 DNA: TGCAGCGTTGCAACTAACAGCTACGAGCAGTACTTC. The chain recombines TRBV29-1 with TRBJ2-7; D ambiguous. Germline-derived CDR1 and CDR2 are SQVTM and ANQGSEA. This CDR3 spans 12 amino acids. V lost 4 bases, J lost 3 bases, and 10 bases lay in between.

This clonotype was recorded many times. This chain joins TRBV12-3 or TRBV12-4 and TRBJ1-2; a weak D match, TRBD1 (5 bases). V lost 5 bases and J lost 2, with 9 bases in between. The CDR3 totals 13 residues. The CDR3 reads CASSLDSNYGYTF. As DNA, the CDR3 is TGTGCCAGCAGTCTAGACAGCAACTATGGCTACACCTTC.

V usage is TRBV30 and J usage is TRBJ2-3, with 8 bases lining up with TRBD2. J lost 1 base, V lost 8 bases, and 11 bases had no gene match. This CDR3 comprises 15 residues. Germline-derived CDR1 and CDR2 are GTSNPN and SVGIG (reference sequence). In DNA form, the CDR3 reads TGTGCCGCTGACTCGGGGGGGCCCGGCACAGATACGCAGTATTTT. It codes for CAADSGGPGTDTQYF. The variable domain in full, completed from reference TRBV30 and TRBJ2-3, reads SQTIHQWPATLVQPVGSPLSLECTVEGTSNPNLYWYRQAAGRGLQLLFYSVGIGQISSEVPQNLSASRPQDRQFILSSKKLLLSDSGFYLCAADSGGPGTDTQYFGPGTRLTVL.

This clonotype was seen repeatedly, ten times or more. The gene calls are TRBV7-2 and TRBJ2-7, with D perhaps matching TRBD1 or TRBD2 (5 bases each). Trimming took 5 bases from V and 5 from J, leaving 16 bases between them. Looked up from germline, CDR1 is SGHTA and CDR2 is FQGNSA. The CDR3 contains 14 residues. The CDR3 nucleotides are TGTGCCAGCAGCCCCGGGACCCGGATGGACGAGCAGTACTTC. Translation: CASSPGTRMDEQYF. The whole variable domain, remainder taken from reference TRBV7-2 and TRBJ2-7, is GAGVSQSPSNKVTEKGKDVELRCDPISGHTALYWYRQSLGQGLEFLIYFQGNSAPDKSGLPSDRFSAERTGGSVSTLTIQRTQQEDSAVYLCASSPGTRMDEQYFGPGTRLTVT.

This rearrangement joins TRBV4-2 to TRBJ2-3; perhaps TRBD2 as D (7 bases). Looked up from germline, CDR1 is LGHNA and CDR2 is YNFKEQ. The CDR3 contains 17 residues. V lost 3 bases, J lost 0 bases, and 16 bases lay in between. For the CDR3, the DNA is TGTGCCAGCAGCCATCCCCGATCGGGGGGCAGCACAGATACGCAGTATTTT. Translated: CASSHPRSGGSTDTQYF.

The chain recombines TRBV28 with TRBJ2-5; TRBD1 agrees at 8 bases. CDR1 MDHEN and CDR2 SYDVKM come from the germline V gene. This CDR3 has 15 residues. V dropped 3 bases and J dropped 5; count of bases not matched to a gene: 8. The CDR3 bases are TGTGCCAGCAGTTTTCAGCAGGGGGCACCGGAGACCCAGTACTTC. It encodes CASSFQQGAPETQYF.

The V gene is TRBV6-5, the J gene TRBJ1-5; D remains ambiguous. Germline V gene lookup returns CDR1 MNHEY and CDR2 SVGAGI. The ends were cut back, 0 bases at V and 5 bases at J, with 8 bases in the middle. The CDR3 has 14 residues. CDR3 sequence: CASSYSGRDQPQHF. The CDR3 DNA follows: TGTGCCAGCAGTTACTCGGGAAGAGATCAGCCCCAGCATTTT.

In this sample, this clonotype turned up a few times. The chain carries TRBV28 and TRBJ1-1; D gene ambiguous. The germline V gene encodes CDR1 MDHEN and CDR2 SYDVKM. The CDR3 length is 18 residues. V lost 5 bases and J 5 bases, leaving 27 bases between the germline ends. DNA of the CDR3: TGTGCCAGCAGTACGGACCACGGGTGGCAAGAGGTGAGGACTGAAGCTTTCTTT. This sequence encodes CASSTDHGWQEVRTEAFF.

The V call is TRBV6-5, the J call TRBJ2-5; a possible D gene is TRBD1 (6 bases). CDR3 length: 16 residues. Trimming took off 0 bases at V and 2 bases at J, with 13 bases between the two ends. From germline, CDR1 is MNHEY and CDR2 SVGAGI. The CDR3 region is CASSYSIWGLQETQYF. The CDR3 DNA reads TGTGCCAGCAGTTACTCGATTTGGGGGCTACAAGAGACCCAGTACTTC.

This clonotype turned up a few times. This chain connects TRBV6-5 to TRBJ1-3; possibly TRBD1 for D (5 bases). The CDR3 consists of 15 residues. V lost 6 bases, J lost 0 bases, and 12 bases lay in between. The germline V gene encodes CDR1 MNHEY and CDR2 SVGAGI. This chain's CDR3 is CASSYGGSSGNTIYF. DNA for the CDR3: TGTGCCAGCAGCTATGGGGGGAGCTCTGGAAACACCATATATTTT.

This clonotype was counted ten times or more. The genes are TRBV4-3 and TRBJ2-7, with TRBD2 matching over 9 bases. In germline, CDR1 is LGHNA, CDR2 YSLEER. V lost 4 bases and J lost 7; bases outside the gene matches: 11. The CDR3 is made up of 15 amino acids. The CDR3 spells CASSPELAGLREQYF. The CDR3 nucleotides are TGCGCCAGCAGCCCTGAACTAGCGGGTCTGAGGGAGCAGTACTTC.

The CDR3 protein is CATSDPAGVSGDTQYF. The CDR3 coding sequence is TGTGCCACCAGTGACCCAGCGGGAGTCTCAGGGGATACGCAGTATTTT. The rearrangement uses TRBV24-1 and TRBJ2-3; 8 nucleotides agree with TRBD2. CDR3 length: 16 residues. The germline CDR1 and CDR2 sequences are KGHDR and SFDVKD. The V gene end was trimmed by 4 bases and the J gene end by 6 bases; junction bases not matched to a gene: 11.

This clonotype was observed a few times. CDR3 loop: CSAPSCGLAIYEQYF. CDR3 nucleotide sequence: TGCAGTGCTCCTTCGTGTGGACTAGCGATCTACGAGCAGTACTTC. The chain employs TRBV20-1 and TRBJ2-7, with TRBD2 identical over 9 bases. This CDR3 spans 15 amino acids. Germline V gene sequence: CDR1 DFQATT, CDR2 SNEGSKA (reference sequence). Trimming removed 5 bases from V and 3 bases from J; junction bases left unmatched: 11.

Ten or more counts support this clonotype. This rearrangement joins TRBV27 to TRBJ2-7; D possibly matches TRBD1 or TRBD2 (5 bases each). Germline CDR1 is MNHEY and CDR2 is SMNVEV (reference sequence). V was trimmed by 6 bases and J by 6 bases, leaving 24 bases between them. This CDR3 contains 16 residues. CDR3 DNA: TGTGCCAGCAGCAATTCCGCGCTACCCGGGGCCGGCGAGCAGTACTTC. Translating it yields CASSNSALPGAGEQYF.

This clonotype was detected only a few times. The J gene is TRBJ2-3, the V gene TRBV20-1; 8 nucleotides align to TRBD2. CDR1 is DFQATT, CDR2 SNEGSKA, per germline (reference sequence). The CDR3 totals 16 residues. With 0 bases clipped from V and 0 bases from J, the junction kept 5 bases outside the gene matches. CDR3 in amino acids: CSARDPGRGSTDTQYF. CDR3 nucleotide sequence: TGCAGTGCTAGAGATCCCGGGAGGGGGAGCACAGATACGCAGTATTTT.

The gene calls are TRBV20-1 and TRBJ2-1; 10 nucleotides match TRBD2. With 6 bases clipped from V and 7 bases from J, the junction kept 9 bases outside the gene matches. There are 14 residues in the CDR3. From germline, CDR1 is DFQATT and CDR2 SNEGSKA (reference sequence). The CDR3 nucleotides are TGCAGTGCAACCAGCGGGGGGGCTTGGAATGAGCAGTTCTTC. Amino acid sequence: CSATSGGAWNEQFF.

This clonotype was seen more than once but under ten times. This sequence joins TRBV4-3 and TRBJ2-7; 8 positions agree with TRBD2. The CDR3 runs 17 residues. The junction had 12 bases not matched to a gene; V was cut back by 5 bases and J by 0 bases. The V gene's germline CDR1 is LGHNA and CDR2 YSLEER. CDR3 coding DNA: TGCGCCAGCAGCGAAAGGGCTAGCGGGCGTAGCTCCTACGAGCAGTACTTC. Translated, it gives CASSERASGRSSYEQYF.

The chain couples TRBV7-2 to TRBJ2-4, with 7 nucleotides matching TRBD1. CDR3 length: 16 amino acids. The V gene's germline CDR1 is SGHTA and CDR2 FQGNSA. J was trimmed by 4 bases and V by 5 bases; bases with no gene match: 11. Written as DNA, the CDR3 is TGTGCCAGCAGCCCGTTGACCGGGACAGCTAAAAACATTCAGTACTTC. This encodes CASSPLTGTAKNIQYF.

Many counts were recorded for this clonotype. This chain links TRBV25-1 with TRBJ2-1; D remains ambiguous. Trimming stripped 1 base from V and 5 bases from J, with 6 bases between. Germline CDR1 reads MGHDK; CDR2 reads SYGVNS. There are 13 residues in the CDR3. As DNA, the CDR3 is TGTGCCAGCAGTGAATCCTTAAACAATGAGCAGTTCTTC. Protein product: CASSESLNNEQFF.